The 29 T cell receptor beta chains reported below all come from one sample, sequenced in a study of identical twins. TCRdb re-analysed the 5' RACE reads in MiXCR, keeping a single row per CDR3 protein. The sample has about 290,000 distinct CDR3 sequences; roughly 10% are singletons. The same sample was also studied in work on yellow fever vaccine responses in identical twins.

Material: CD8+ T cells sorted from blood. These receptors were collected from a woman aged 18-29 years in good health.

This clonotype was seen at least ten times. The genes are TRBV6-1 and TRBJ2-3; TRBD1 agrees at 8 bases. The CDR3 covers 19 residues. The junction had 16 bases not matched to a gene; V was cut back by 5 bases and J by 0 bases. CDR1 is MNHNS and CDR2 is SASEGT in the germline V gene. CDR3 residues: CASSKDEGDRPFSTDTQYF. The CDR3, as DNA: TGTGCCAGCAGTAAAGACGAGGGGGACAGGCCCTTTAGCACAGATACGCAGTATTTT.

This clonotype was counted a few times. The chain uses TRBV19 and TRBJ2-2, with D perhaps matching TRBD1 (6 bases). Per germline, CDR1 LNHDA and CDR2 SQIVND (reference sequence). Deletions cut 6 bases from V and 4 bases from J, with 15 bases between. CDR3 length equals 15 residues. The CDR3 DNA reads as TGTGCCAGTAGGGTCGTTACAGGGCTCACCGGGGAGCTGTTTTTT. Its protein is CASRVVTGLTGELFF.

This clonotype was picked up many times. CDR3 amino acids: CAISGAPPYEQYF. Written as DNA, the CDR3 is TGTGCCATCAGTGGGGCACCACCTTACGAGCAGTACTTC. The chain recombines TRBV10-3 with TRBJ2-7; D not resolved. The CDR3 is 13 amino acids. Germline lookup yields CDR1 ENHRY and CDR2 SYGVKD. Trimming removed 4 bases at V and 4 bases at J, with 11 bases between.

At least ten counts were recorded for this clonotype. This chain joins TRBV20-1 and TRBJ1-1; D uncertain. The germline V gene has CDR1 DFQATT and CDR2 SNEGSKA (reference sequence). The V end was cut by 6 bases, the J end by 0 bases, with 11 bases between. The CDR3 is 13 amino acids. The CDR3 DNA is TGCAGTGCCCCCGTTGGCCTGAACACTGAAGCTTTCTTT. It specifies CSAPVGLNTEAFF.

J is TRBJ2-7 and V is TRBV29-1, with D unresolved. This CDR3 contains 13 residues. Trimming removed 4 bases at V and 2 bases at J, with 12 bases between. Germline values: CDR1 SQVTM, CDR2 ANQGSEA. The CDR3 DNA follows: TGCAGCGTTGGGACCGACCCGACCTACGAGCAGTACTTC. It codes for CSVGTDPTYEQYF.

This clonotype appeared many times. CDR3 nucleotides: TGTGCCAGCAGTGTATGGGACGGAAGCTCCTACAATGAGCAGTTCTTC. This gives the protein CASSVWDGSSYNEQFF. The rearrangement links TRBV12-3 or TRBV12-4 to TRBJ2-1; tentatively, D is TRBD1 or TRBD2 (5 bases each). V lost 5 bases to trimming and J lost 0 bases, with 14 bases between them. There are 16 residues in the CDR3.

V gene TRBV11-2 combines with J gene TRBJ2-1; D possibly corresponds to TRBD1 (6 bases). Germline-derived CDR1 and CDR2 are SGHAT and FQNNGV. CDR3 size: 16 residues. V gave up 1 base and J gave up 2 bases, with 12 bases separating them. The CDR3 spells CASSLGLGAAYNEQFF. The CDR3, as DNA: TGTGCCAGCAGCTTAGGATTGGGGGCCGCCTACAATGAGCAGTTCTTC.

In this sample, this clonotype turned up a few times. This chain connects TRBV9 to TRBJ2-3; either TRBD1 or TRBD2 may supply D (5 bases each). The germline V and J ends were trimmed by 2 bases and 1 base, with 8 bases remaining between them. This CDR3 region has 14 residues. Germline-derived CDR1 and CDR2 are SGDLS and YYNGEE. The CDR3 region is CASSVMGGTDTQYF. CDR3 sequence (DNA): TGTGCCAGCAGCGTCATGGGGGGCACAGATACGCAGTATTTT. Complete variable domain (other parts from reference TRBV9 and TRBJ2-3): DSGVTQTPKHLITATGQRVTLRCSPRSGDLSVYWYQQSLDQGLQFLIQYYNGEERAKGNILERFSAQQFPDLHSELNLSSLELGDSALYFCASSVMGGTDTQYFGPGTRLTVL.

The V gene is TRBV27, the J gene TRBJ2-7, with 7 bases that match TRBD1. The length of the CDR3 is 14 residues. CDR1 and CDR2 from the germline V gene are MNHEY and SMNVEV (reference sequence). V trimming: 6 bases; J trimming: 6 bases; junction bases outside the gene matches: 11. CDR3 amino acids: CASSHGQVPSEQYF. The CDR3 DNA is TGTGCCAGCAGCCACGGACAGGTTCCTAGCGAGCAGTACTTC.

This clonotype showed up many times. The chain joins TRBV7-2 to TRBJ2-3, with TRBD2 identical over 12 bases. V lost 1 base and J lost 0; bases outside the gene matches: 2. Germline assignment: CDR1 SGHTA and CDR2 FQGNSA. This CDR3 has 17 residues. The CDR3 loop reads CASSLGTSGASTDTQYF. CDR3 in DNA: TGTGCCAGCAGCTTAGGGACTAGCGGGGCTAGCACAGATACGCAGTATTTT.

This clonotype occurred a few times. The chain couples TRBV4-3 to TRBJ2-7; TRBD2 agrees at 13 bases. Germline V lookup: CDR1 LGHNA, CDR2 YSLEER. After removal of 3 bases from V and 2 bases from J, the junction contained 1 base not matched to a gene. The CDR3 spans 15 residues. CDR3 nucleotide sequence: TGCGCCAGCAGCCATGGGACTAGCGGGACCTACGAGCAGTACTTC. Encoded protein: CASSHGTSGTYEQYF.

This clonotype was detected ten times or more. The V gene is TRBV6-5, the J gene TRBJ2-7; no reliable D call. Trimming pared 5 bases from V and 5 bases from J, leaving 10 bases between. In germline, CDR1 is MNHEY, CDR2 SVGAGI. The CDR3 runs 12 residues. The DNA for the CDR3 is TGTGCCAGCAGTCTGGACGGAAACGAGCAGTACTTC. Its protein product is CASSLDGNEQYF.

V gene TRBV27 combines with J gene TRBJ2-1; tentatively, D is TRBD2 (7 bases). The CDR3 has 14 amino acids. The germline V gene encodes CDR1 MNHEY and CDR2 SMNVEV (reference sequence). The germline V and J ends were trimmed by 2 bases and 9 bases, with 14 bases remaining between them. CDR3 bases: TGTGCCAGCAGTTTAATGGCCGGGGGGCGTGAGCAGTTCTTC. Residues: CASSLMAGGREQFF.

There are a few counts of this clonotype. The V and J genes are TRBV27 and TRBJ1-1; no firm D call. CDR3 length: 17 amino acids. The V gene lost 1 base and the J gene lost 0 bases, with 15 bases spanning the gap. Germline assignment: CDR1 MNHEY and CDR2 SMNVEV (reference sequence). CDR3 residues: CASSLFGPTSLNTEAFF. Written as DNA, the CDR3 is TGTGCCAGCAGTTTATTTGGACCGACTTCTTTGAACACTGAAGCTTTCTTT.

Many counts were recorded for this clonotype. The junction departs from germline at one end; a sequencing error may be responsible. The V gene is TRBV6-2 or TRBV6-3, the J gene TRBJ2-5, with D unresolved. This CDR3 comprises 15 residues. CDR1 MNHEY and CDR2 SVGEGT come from the germline V gene. The CDR3 sequence is CASSHSSLLQETQYF. CDR3 coding DNA: TGTGCCAGCAGTCACTCTTCTTTACTCCAAGAGACCCAGTACTTC.

There are many counts of this clonotype. The chain carries TRBV29-1 and TRBJ1-1; no clear D. V dropped 6 bases and J dropped 3 bases, with 8 bases sitting between them. Per germline, CDR1 SQVTM and CDR2 ANQGSEA. This CDR3 is 11 amino acids long. CDR3 in DNA: TGCAGCGTGACGGATTACACTGAAGCTTTCTTT. Amino acids: CSVTDYTEAFF.

There are a few counts of this clonotype. The V and J genes are TRBV7-8 and TRBJ2-1; D not resolved. This CDR3 has 16 amino acids. Trimming took 1 base from V and 4 from J, leaving 14 bases between them. The germline gives CDR1 SGHVS, CDR2 FQNEAQ. Here the CDR3 reads CASSLEQAVSYNEQFF. CDR3 bases: TGTGCCAGCAGCTTAGAGCAGGCCGTTTCTTACAATGAGCAGTTCTTC.

The sample holds a few counts of this clonotype. This rearrangement joins TRBV28 to TRBJ2-7, with TRBD1 matching over 9 bases. After removal of 3 bases from V and 3 bases from J, the junction contained 6 bases not matched to a gene. Germline lookup yields CDR1 MDHEN and CDR2 SYDVKM. This CDR3 has 15 residues. In DNA form, the CDR3 reads TGTGCCAGCAGTTTTCTTCCGGGACAGGGCTACGAGCAGTACTTC. Amino acids: CASSFLPGQGYEQYF.

This clonotype has a count of ten or more. In nucleotides, the CDR3 is TGTGCCAGCAGTTTATATAGGAGGGGCCGTCCAGATACGCAGTATTTT. Its translation: CASSLYRRGRPDTQYF. The gene calls are TRBV27 and TRBJ2-3; D is perhaps TRBD2 (6 bases). The CDR3 length is 16 residues. V was clipped by 1 base and J by 4 bases, with 15 bases between them. CDR1 is MNHEY and CDR2 is SMNVEV in the germline V gene (reference sequence).

This chain connects TRBV13 to TRBJ2-1; possibly TRBD1 for D (6 bases). The V and J ends lost 4 bases and 1 base respectively, with 11 bases between them. Germline V lookup: CDR1 PRHDT, CDR2 FYEKMQ (reference sequence). The CDR3 totals 15 residues. This chain's CDR3 is CASSYNRDSYNEQFF. CDR3 DNA sequence: TGTGCCAGCAGCTACAACAGGGATTCCTACAATGAGCAGTTCTTC.

In its sample, this clonotype was seen a few times. V usage is TRBV12-3 or TRBV12-4 and J usage is TRBJ1-1; unclear D gene. V dropped 7 bases and J dropped 4 bases, with 10 bases sitting between them. The CDR3 totals 12 residues. The DNA for the CDR3 is TGTGCCAGCAATTTTAAGGCCACTGAAGCTTTCTTT. Its protein is CASNFKATEAFF.

The sample holds a few counts of this clonotype. The chain combines TRBV7-9 with TRBJ2-7, with 10 bases matching TRBD1. This CDR3 region has 16 residues. Germline lookup yields CDR1 SEHNR and CDR2 FQNEAQ (reference sequence). Trimming at V came to 4 bases and at J to 3 bases, leaving 9 bases not matched to a gene. The CDR3 DNA follows: TGTGCCAGCAGCTCTTTGAGGGGACAGGGGATCTACGAGCAGTACTTC. Its translation: CASSSLRGQGIYEQYF. Looking up the rest from reference TRBV7-9 and TRBJ2-7 gives the full variable domain: DTGVSQNPRHKITKRGQNVTFRCDPISEHNRLYWYRQTLGQGPEFLTYFQNEAQLEKSRLLSDRFSAERPKGSFSTLEIQRTEQGDSAMYLCASSSLRGQGIYEQYFGPGTRLTVT.

J is TRBJ2-3 and V is TRBV29-1; D possibly matches TRBD1 or TRBD2 (5 bases each). Trimming cost V 0 bases and J 3 bases, with 16 bases left between them. Germline CDR1 reads SQVTM; CDR2 reads ANQGSEA. This CDR3 region has 16 residues. The CDR3 protein is CSVEDPEGSITDTQYF. The CDR3 DNA sequence: TGCAGCGTTGAAGACCCAGAGGGGTCCATTACAGATACGCAGTATTTT.

This clonotype was recorded a few times. V usage is TRBV5-6 and J usage is TRBJ2-7, with D unresolved. V shed 0 bases and J shed 6 bases, with 10 bases lying between them. Germline CDR1 is SGHDT and CDR2 is YYEEEE. The CDR3 extends over 13 amino acids. In nucleotides, the CDR3 is TGTGCCAGCAGCTTGGCGGAATCCAGCGAGCAGTACTTC. Protein: CASSLAESSEQYF.

This clonotype was counted a few times. The rearrangement joins TRBV7-2 to TRBJ1-3; D is ambiguous. The germline V and J ends were trimmed by 4 bases and 4 bases, with 14 bases remaining between them. The CDR3 consists of 15 residues. CDR1 SGHTA and CDR2 FQGNSA come from the germline V gene. CDR3 bases: TGTGCCAGCAGCTCCTCAACGTTGATAGGAAACACCATATATTTT. This sequence encodes CASSSSTLIGNTIYF.

V is TRBV7-8 and J is TRBJ2-1; 11 nucleotides agree with TRBD1. Trimming took 4 bases from V and 8 from J; bases not matched to a gene: 7. CDR1 is SGHVS and CDR2 is FQNEAQ in the germline V gene. The CDR3 runs 15 residues. Written as DNA, the CDR3 is TGTGCCAGCAGCTGGACTCGGGACAGGGGGGATGAGCAGTTCTTC. Residues: CASSWTRDRGDEQFF. The complete variable domain, with remaining parts taken from reference TRBV7-8 and TRBJ2-1, reads GAGVSQSPRYKVAKRGQDVALRCDPISGHVSLFWYQQALGQGPEFLTYFQNEAQLDKSGLPSDRFFAERPEGSVSTLKIQRTQQEDSAVYLCASSWTRDRGDEQFFGPGTRLTVL.

The table lists this clonotype with many counts. This chain links TRBV29-1 with TRBJ2-2; the D is unclear. Germline CDR1 reads SQVTM; CDR2 reads ANQGSEA. Trimming took off 7 bases at V and 6 bases at J, with 12 bases between the two ends. This CDR3 comprises 12 residues. CDR3 in amino acids: CSAPTAAGELFF. CDR3 nucleotides: TGCAGCGCCCCAACGGCGGCCGGGGAGCTGTTTTTT.

This clonotype was recorded many times. The rearrangement uses TRBV7-9 and TRBJ2-7; D uncertain. This CDR3 comprises 13 residues. V shed 4 bases and J shed 5 bases, with 12 bases lying between them. Looked up from germline, CDR1 is SEHNR and CDR2 is FQNEAQ (reference sequence). For the CDR3, the DNA is TGTGCCAGCAGCTCTTCTATGAAACACGAGCAGTACTTC. As protein: CASSSSMKHEQYF.

This clonotype was counted many times. The chain is built from TRBV5-1 and TRBJ1-1; D is ambiguous. Per germline, CDR1 SGHRS and CDR2 YFSETQ. Trimming removed 0 bases from V and 6 bases from J, with 12 bases in between. The length of the CDR3 is 14 residues. CDR3 sequence (DNA): TGCGCCAGCAGCTTGGGTCAAGGTTCGGCTGAAGCTTTCTTT. Its protein is CASSLGQGSAEAFF.